Listed here are 23 T cell receptor beta chains from one sample, sequenced in a study of blood T cell repertoires in COVID-19. The data were produced by immunoSEQ multiplex PCR, yet TCRdb's version contains in-frame clones alone and is incomplete. Here the sample spans 300,000 to 350,000 clones, around nine tenths being singletons. The sample was PBMCs or T cells enriched from blood (not recorded which). The receptors were sampled from a woman under 40 who had been exposed to COVID-19.

The rearrangement uses TRBV9 and TRBJ1-2; a weak D match, TRBD1 (5 bases). The length of the CDR3 is 16 residues. V lost 3 bases to trimming and J lost 2 bases, with 17 bases between them. Per the germline V gene, CDR1 is SGDLS and CDR2 is YYNGEE. DNA for the CDR3: TGTGCCAGCAGCGGACAGCAGACAAGAATAAACTATGGCTACACCTTC. Translated: CASSGQQTRINYGYTF.

The CDR3 region is CASSLFPGLAYNEQFF. The CDR3, as DNA: TGTGCCAGCAGTTTATTTCCGGGACTCGCTTACAATGAGCAGTTCTTC. The genes are TRBV27 and TRBJ2-1, with D possibly matching TRBD2 (6 bases). The germline CDR1 and CDR2 sequences are MNHEY and SMNVEV (reference sequence). The CDR3 consists of 16 residues. V shed 1 base and J shed 4 bases, with 14 bases lying between them.

The chain has TRBV19 and TRBJ2-1; 14 bases map to TRBD2. CDR3 size: 16 residues. Germline V gene sequence: CDR1 LNHDA, CDR2 SQIVND (reference sequence). Germline trimming cut 5 bases from V and 6 bases from J; bases unmatched to any gene: 6. The CDR3 DNA reads as TGTGCCAGTAGTTCCTGGACTAGCGGGAGGATCAATGAGCAGTTCTTC. It is translated as CASSSWTSGRINEQFF.

V gene TRBV7-3 combines with J gene TRBJ2-1; 8 nucleotides align to TRBD2. Germline loops: CDR1 SGHTA, CDR2 FQGTGA. Trimming removed 4 bases from V and 7 bases from J; junction bases left unmatched: 12. CDR3 length: 16 amino acids. In DNA form, the CDR3 reads TGTGCCAGCAGCTCCTCGGCAAGCGGGAGCTTAAATGAGCAGTTCTTC. Protein sequence: CASSSSASGSLNEQFF.

The rearrangement links TRBV5-1 to TRBJ2-7; 9 nucleotides match TRBD1. Trimming at V came to 0 bases and at J to 7 bases, leaving 8 bases not matched to a gene. The CDR3 is 15 residues long. Germline V gene sequence: CDR1 SGHRS, CDR2 YFSETQ. CDR3 loop: CASSLGTGVEGEQYF. Here the CDR3 DNA reads TGCGCCAGCAGCTTGGGGACAGGGGTGGAAGGAGAGCAGTACTTC.

The chain uses TRBV7-3 and TRBJ2-4, with TRBD1 matching 7 bases. Per germline, CDR1 SGHTA and CDR2 FQGTGA. V trimming: 5 bases; J trimming: 1 base; junction bases outside the gene matches: 5. CDR3 length: 15 amino acids. CDR3 residues: CASSPGTAAKNIQYF. The DNA for the CDR3 is TGTGCCAGCAGCCCCGGGACAGCGGCCAAAAACATTCAGTACTTC.

This clone was recorded a few times. This chain links TRBV6-1 with TRBJ1-2; no reliable D call. CDR3 length equals 15 residues. V was trimmed by 1 base and J by 2 bases, leaving 11 bases between them. From germline, CDR1 is MNHNS and CDR2 SASEGT. For the CDR3, the DNA is TGTGCCAGCAGTGAAGAGGAGGATCGGAACTATGGCTACACCTTC. The encoded protein is CASSEEEDRNYGYTF.

V usage is TRBV19 and J usage is TRBJ1-3; TRBD1 matches at 8 bases. Germline V gene data show CDR1 as LNHDA and CDR2 as SQIVND (reference sequence). V was clipped by 9 bases and J by 0 bases; unmatched bases: 7. This CDR3 is built from 15 residues. CDR3 protein: CASRRDRGSGNTIYF. The CDR3 region has the DNA TGTGCCAGCCGAAGAGACAGGGGCTCTGGAAACACCATATATTTT.

Notes on this clone: One end of the junction fails to match germline, which may point to a read error. The chain uses TRBV7-9 and TRBJ1-2, with 7 positions matching TRBD1. This CDR3 region has 10 residues. Germline loops: CDR1 SEHNR, CDR2 FQNEAQ (reference sequence). In DNA, the CDR3 is TGTGCCAGCAGTCGGGACAGCACGGTCTTC. Its protein product is CASSRDSTVF.

The chain employs TRBV5-1 and TRBJ2-1; D unclear. Germline CDR1 SGHRS, CDR2 YFSETQ. The CDR3 totals 13 residues. With 5 bases removed from V and 2 bases from J, the gap between germline ends came to 8 bases. For the CDR3, the DNA is TGCGCCAGCAGTGACAACCCCTACAATGAGCAGTTCTTC. Translating it yields CASSDNPYNEQFF.

The table lists this clone with a count of one. J is TRBJ1-1 and V is TRBV27; 8 nucleotides match TRBD1. J gave up 1 base and V 5 bases, and 3 bases lay outside the gene matches. CDR1 is MNHEY, CDR2 SMNVEV, per germline (reference sequence). CDR3 length equals 14 residues. CDR3 sequence: CASSQQGANTEAFF. The CDR3 DNA reads as TGTGCCAGCAGTCAGCAGGGGGCGAACACTGAAGCTTTCTTT.

A single count supports this clone. The genes are TRBV9 and TRBJ2-6; TRBD1 is a possible D gene (6 bases). The CDR3 is made up of 16 amino acids. Germline V CDR1 and CDR2: SGDLS, YYNGEE. The germline V and J ends were trimmed by 7 bases and 0 bases, with 14 bases remaining between them. CDR3 in DNA: TGTGCCAGCTCGGGACACCTAATCTCTGGGGCCAACGTCCTGACTTTC. This translates into CASSGHLISGANVLTF.

The rearrangement uses TRBV19 and TRBJ1-1, with 10 bases identical to TRBD1. After removal of 3 bases from V and 4 bases from J, the junction contained 2 bases not matched to a gene. Germline V gene lookup returns CDR1 LNHDA and CDR2 SQIVND (reference sequence). This CDR3 region has 14 residues. CDR3 sequence: CASSIRDRGTEAFF. CDR3 DNA: TGTGCCAGTAGTATTAGGGACAGGGGCACTGAAGCTTTCTTT.

This chain's CDR3 is CASSLAGPGGYTF. The CDR3 nucleotides read TGTGCCAGCAGTTTAGCGGGGCCAGGGGGCTACACCTTC. V gene TRBV27 combines with J gene TRBJ1-2; D possibly corresponds to TRBD1 (5 bases). CDR1 is MNHEY and CDR2 is SMNVEV in the germline V gene (reference sequence). This CDR3 is 13 amino acids long. V was shortened by 2 bases and J by 8 bases, with 12 bases between the two germline ends.

The V call is TRBV15, the J call TRBJ2-3; 10 bases align to TRBD2. V gave up 0 bases and J gave up 5 bases; unmatched junction bases: 8. Germline lookup yields CDR1 LNHNV and CDR2 YYDKDF (reference sequence). The CDR3 runs to 17 residues. The CDR3 bases are TGTGCCACCAGCAGAGATGTGAGCGGGAGGGCCGGAGATACGCAGTATTTT. Translating it yields CATSRDVSGRAGDTQYF.

The gene calls are TRBV30 and TRBJ2-3; 10 bases line up with TRBD2. CDR3 size: 16 residues. From germline, CDR1 is GTSNPN and CDR2 SVGIG (reference sequence). Trimming cost V 0 bases and J 6 bases; bases outside gene matches: 9. CDR3 region: CAWSVGLAGASDTQYF. The CDR3 nucleotides read TGTGCCTGGAGTGTAGGGCTAGCGGGAGCATCTGATACGCAGTATTTT.

This rearrangement joins TRBV19 to TRBJ1-2; maybe TRBD1 (6 bases). Germline V CDR1 and CDR2: LNHDA, SQIVND (reference sequence). Trimming pared 7 bases from V and 2 bases from J, leaving 20 bases between. The CDR3 covers 16 residues. CDR3 in DNA: TGTGCCAGTACCTCCAGGCCGGACAGACCGAACTATGGCTACACCTTC. Its protein is CASTSRPDRPNYGYTF.

As regards this clone: Additional DNA sequences in this sample encode the identical CDR3. This chain connects TRBV5-4 to TRBJ1-5; possibly TRBD1 for D (6 bases). The length of the CDR3 is 14 residues. Germline V gives CDR1 SGHNT, CDR2 YYREEE (reference sequence). V shed 0 bases and J shed 2 bases, with 6 bases lying between them. This chain's CDR3 is CASSLAGGNQPQHF. CDR3 coding DNA: TGTGCCAGCAGCTTGGCAGGGGGCAATCAGCCCCAGCATTTT.

CDR3 sequence reads: CASSSRDRENTEAFF. DNA for the CDR3: TGTGCCAGCAGCTCGCGAGACAGGGAGAACACTGAAGCTTTCTTT. This chain joins TRBV7-9 and TRBJ1-1, with 7 positions matching TRBD1. From germline, CDR1 is SEHNR and CDR2 FQNEAQ (reference sequence). The CDR3 extends over 15 amino acids. Trimming removed 4 bases from V and 1 base from J; junction bases left unmatched: 6.

The chain employs TRBV7-6 and TRBJ1-1; no reliable D call. The CDR3 has 13 residues. V lost 5 bases, J lost 1 base, and 8 bases lay in between. CDR1 and CDR2 from the germline V gene are SGHVS and FNYEAQ. The CDR3: CASSLGENTEAFF. Here the CDR3 DNA reads TGTGCCAGCAGCCTGGGCGAGAACACTGAAGCTTTCTTT.

This clone was seen a few times. The V call is TRBV5-1, the J call TRBJ2-2; D might be TRBD1 (6 bases). The V gene lost 4 bases and the J gene lost 1 base, with 11 bases spanning the gap. From germline, CDR1 is SGHRS and CDR2 YFSETQ. The CDR3 has 15 residues. Here the CDR3 DNA reads TGCGCCAGCAGCAGGGGACAACTGAACACCGGGGAGCTGTTTTTT. It encodes CASSRGQLNTGELFF.

This chain joins TRBV24-1 and TRBJ1-2; maybe TRBD1 (6 bases). CDR3 length equals 14 residues. V was trimmed by 7 bases and J by 6 bases, leaving 17 bases between them. Germline CDR1 reads KGHDR; CDR2 reads SFDVKD. The CDR3: CATSPPTGLHGYTF. In nucleotides, the CDR3 is TGTGCCACCAGCCCTCCGACAGGACTCCATGGCTACACCTTC.

Only a few counts were recorded for this clone. The chain uses TRBV9 and TRBJ1-1; no clear D gene. Germline V lookup: CDR1 SGDLS, CDR2 YYNGEE. The germline V and J ends were trimmed by 0 bases and 8 bases, with 14 bases remaining between them. The CDR3 covers 14 residues. CDR3 sequence (DNA): TGTGCCAGCAGCGTAGTCCCGGAGGGCCCCGAAGCTTTCTTT. Protein: CASSVVPEGPEAFF.